This T cell receptor beta chain was recorded in a study of shared clonotypes between healthy human individuals. Findings and limits, study-wide: As a rule, naive subsets had a larger estimated richness than memory subsets.

HIV-negative, healthy adults without recent acute infections or vaccinations were the donors. Profiled with immunoSEQ multiplex PCR; TCRdb holds only in-frame clones, not every one. The table lists around 1,000,000 clones, approximately 75% of them singletons, with over 0.8% in the top ten. As regards this clone: The antigen remains unidentified.

The CDR3 runs to 13 residues. V was shortened by 4 bases and J by 8 bases, with 12 bases between the two germline ends. Germline V gene lookup returns CDR1 KGHSH and CDR2 LQKENI. This clonotype was obtained from a man between 18 and 29 years old in good health. Some clones in this sample may be carry-over from other donors' samples. The V gene is TRBV18, the J gene TRBJ1-3, with D perhaps matching TRBD1 (5 bases). Sample: memory CD4+ T cells from PBMCs. Specified subset: CD45RA-negative fraction. The CDR3 reads CASSQSRGDTIYF. DNA for the CDR3: TGTGCCAGCTCACAATCTAGGGGCGACACCATATATTTT.